The 32 T cell receptor beta chains presented below share a single source sample, sequenced in a study of T cell responses to AZD1222 COVID-19 vaccine. Using immunoSEQ multiplex PCR, the repertoire was profiled, and TCRdb retains in-frame clones only, with some absent. The table lists 130,000 or so clones, around 89% of them singletons, with roughly 10% in the top ten. Source: peripheral blood, taken on day 0 of MenACWY control vaccination. These receptors were collected from an adult in good health.

This clone was counted a few times. This rearrangement joins TRBV6-5 to TRBJ2-3; 10 bases align to TRBD1. The CDR3 has 14 residues. V lost 6 bases to trimming and J lost 4 bases; unmatched junction nucleotides: 4. CDR1 is MNHEY, CDR2 SVGAGI, per germline. The CDR3 coding sequence is TGTGCCAGCAGAGGGACAGGGGACGCAGATACGCAGTATTTT. It codes for CASRGTGDADTQYF.

The rearrangement links TRBV11-3 to TRBJ1-5; a weak D match, TRBD1 (6 bases). Germline V lookup: CDR1 SGHNT, CDR2 YENEEA. Trimming pared 2 bases from V and 6 bases from J, leaving 8 bases between. The CDR3 totals 13 residues. The CDR3 loop reads CASSLLQGQPQHF. The DNA of the CDR3 is TGTGCCAGCAGCTTACTACAGGGTCAGCCCCAGCATTTT.

The CDR3 sequence is CSVEGGVRELYNEQFF. As DNA, the CDR3 is TGCAGCGTTGAAGGGGGGGTGAGGGAGTTGTACAATGAGCAGTTCTTC. This chain uses TRBV29-1 with TRBJ2-1, with D possibly TRBD2 on 6 matching bases. Germline V gene data show CDR1 as SQVTM and CDR2 as ANQGSEA. The CDR3 spans 16 residues. Trimming removed 1 base at V and 4 bases at J, with 17 bases between.

Only one count was recorded for this clone. The chain has TRBV5-1 and TRBJ2-7; TRBD2 matches 10 bases. The germline gives CDR1 SGHRS, CDR2 YFSETQ. Losses at the gene ends were 7 bases for V and 1 base for J; bases not matched to a gene: 20. CDR3 length: 19 amino acids. The CDR3: CASSTGASGRMGLSYEQYF. As DNA, the CDR3 is TGCGCCAGCTCGACCGGGGCTAGCGGGAGAATGGGATTGTCCTACGAGCAGTACTTC. Supplemented by reference TRBV5-1 and TRBJ2-7, the full variable domain reads KAGVTQTPRYLIKTRGQQVTLSCSPISGHRSVSWYQQTPGQGLQFLFEYFSETQRNKGNFPGRFSGRQFSNSRSEMNVSTLELGDSALYLCASSTGASGRMGLSYEQYFGPGTRLTVT.

The CDR3 region has the DNA TGTGCCAGCAGCTCGACGAGGGGATGGCCCCAGCATTTT. Translating it yields CASSSTRGWPQHF. The chain links TRBV5-8 to TRBJ1-5; possibly TRBD1 for D (5 bases). The CDR3 is made up of 13 amino acids. The V gene lost 3 bases and the J gene lost 9 bases, with 13 bases spanning the gap. The germline V gene encodes CDR1 SGHTS and CDR2 YDEGEE.

The V and J genes are TRBV10-3 and TRBJ2-7, with TRBD1 identical over 10 bases. The length of the CDR3 is 15 residues. The trim removed 1 base at V and 3 bases at J, leaving 3 bases unmatched. Germline loops: CDR1 ENHRY, CDR2 SYGVKD. CDR3: CAISELDRGSYEQYF. The CDR3 nucleotides read TGTGCCATCAGTGAGTTGGACAGGGGGAGCTACGAGCAGTACTTC.

This chain uses TRBV11-2 with TRBJ1-2, with 10 bases fitting TRBD1. The CDR3 has 15 residues. The germline V gene encodes CDR1 SGHAT and CDR2 FQNNGV. J was trimmed by 2 bases and V by 5 bases; bases with no gene match: 5. The CDR3 here is CASSPRDRGNYGYTF. CDR3 nucleotide sequence: TGTGCCAGCAGCCCCCGGGACAGGGGAAACTATGGCTACACCTTC.

The rearrangement uses TRBV30 and TRBJ2-1; D gene uncertain. This CDR3 spans 16 amino acids. Trimming took off 2 bases at V and 0 bases at J, with 14 bases between the two ends. Looked up from germline, CDR1 is GTSNPN and CDR2 is SVGIG (reference sequence). The CDR3 coding sequence is TGTGCCTGGAGTAGTGGGCAGTTAGTCTCCTACAATGAGCAGTTCTTC. The encoded protein is CAWSSGQLVSYNEQFF. The whole variable domain, remainder taken from reference TRBV30 and TRBJ2-1, is SQTIHQWPATLVQPVGSPLSLECTVEGTSNPNLYWYRQAAGRGLQLLFYSVGIGQISSEVPQNLSASRPQDRQFILSSKKLLLSDSGFYLCAWSSGQLVSYNEQFFGPGTRLTVL.

The V gene is TRBV6-5, the J gene TRBJ2-7; D call uncertain. The CDR3 loop spans 13 amino acids. Germline CDR1 MNHEY, CDR2 SVGAGI. Trimming removed 4 bases at V and 2 bases at J, with 9 bases between. CDR3 sequence (DNA): TGTGCCAGCAGTTCCTCTTCTGCCTACGAGCAGTACTTC. This sequence encodes CASSSSSAYEQYF.

This clone was seen just once. The chain carries TRBV10-3 and TRBJ2-5; D remains unclear. Between the trimmed V and J ends, which lost 4 bases and 3 bases, there was a span of 12 bases. The CDR3 covers 14 residues. CDR1 is ENHRY, CDR2 SYGVKD, per germline. The CDR3 is CAISVRAAEETQYF. DNA of the CDR3: TGTGCCATCAGTGTTAGGGCTGCCGAAGAGACCCAGTACTTC.

V and J are TRBV6-6 and TRBJ2-7, with 7 nucleotides matching TRBD1. Germline lookup yields CDR1 MNHNY and CDR2 SVGAGI (reference sequence). The CDR3 is made up of 13 amino acids. The V and J ends lost 8 bases and 2 bases, in that order; junction bases with no gene match: 6. CDR3 protein: CASRNRGTYEQYF. Written as DNA, the CDR3 is TGTGCCAGCCGTAACAGGGGTACCTACGAGCAGTACTTC.

The rearrangement uses TRBV6-1 and TRBJ2-1, with D maybe TRBD2 (6 bases). The CDR3 loop spans 16 amino acids. Germline V gene lookup returns CDR1 MNHNS and CDR2 SASEGT. V was trimmed by 2 bases and J by 2 bases, leaving 13 bases between them. The CDR3: CASSERRAGTYNEQFF. The CDR3 nucleotides read TGTGCCAGCAGTGAACGGCGGGCGGGAACCTACAATGAGCAGTTCTTC.

This clone has only one observation. The chain links TRBV7-8 to TRBJ1-6; tentatively, D is TRBD1 (5 bases). The V end lost 4 bases, the J end lost 7 bases, and 23 bases lay between the germline ends. This CDR3 has 18 residues. Per germline, CDR1 SGHVS and CDR2 FQNEAQ. CDR3 residues: CASSSRTLGGRDNSPLHF. CDR3 in DNA: TGTGCCAGCAGCTCGAGGACCTTGGGGGGTAGAGACAATTCACCCCTCCACTTT.

This chain joins TRBV24-1 and TRBJ2-2; D is undetermined. Germline V gene sequence: CDR1 KGHDR, CDR2 SFDVKD. The CDR3 runs to 13 residues. V lost 12 bases, J lost 0 bases, and 10 bases lay in between. The CDR3 nucleotides are TGTGCCGTCCATACCCCGAACACCGGGGAGCTGTTTTTT. Translated, it gives CAVHTPNTGELFF.

V gene TRBV9 combines with J gene TRBJ2-2, with 10 nucleotides matching TRBD2. Trimming cost V 7 bases and J 0 bases; bases outside gene matches: 6. Germline values: CDR1 SGDLS, CDR2 YYNGEE. The CDR3 has 16 amino acids. This CDR3 is CASARLAGTNTGELFF. CDR3 sequence (DNA): TGTGCCAGCGCTAGACTAGCGGGTACGAACACCGGGGAGCTGTTTTTT.

This rearrangement joins TRBV28 to TRBJ1-2; D not certain. The germline V gene encodes CDR1 MDHEN and CDR2 SYDVKM. This CDR3 has 13 residues. V gave up 4 bases and J gave up 4 bases, with 10 bases separating them. The CDR3 sequence is CASSSTAPYGYTF. The CDR3 DNA is TGTGCCAGCAGTTCAACAGCTCCCTATGGCTACACCTTC.

Points on this clone: In the same sample, other DNA sequences code for this CDR3. The CDR3 DNA follows: TGTGCCAGCAGTTACCGGCAGGGATACACTGAAGCTTTCTTT. As protein: CASSYRQGYTEAFF. The V and J genes are TRBV6-5 and TRBJ1-1; possible D gene TRBD1, 5 bases. The V and J ends lost 2 bases and 3 bases respectively, with 10 bases between them. Per germline, CDR1 MNHEY and CDR2 SVGAGI. CDR3 size: 14 residues.

This clone was observed once. The chain couples TRBV7-6 to TRBJ1-1; TRBD1 is a possible D gene (5 bases). Trimming pared 1 base from V and 0 bases from J, leaving 6 bases between. This CDR3 is 14 amino acids long. CDR1 is SGHVS, CDR2 FNYEAQ, per germline. The CDR3 DNA sequence: TGTGCCAGCAGCTTAGGACAGTTGAACACTGAAGCTTTCTTT. Translating it yields CASSLGQLNTEAFF.

The V and J genes are TRBV6-6 and TRBJ1-3; a weak D match, TRBD1 (5 bases). The length of the CDR3 is 14 residues. The germline V gene encodes CDR1 MNHNY and CDR2 SVGAGI (reference sequence). V was trimmed by 5 bases and J by 1 base, leaving 9 bases between them. CDR3 loop: CASSVQGSGNTIYF. CDR3 coding DNA: TGTGCCAGCAGTGTCCAGGGTTCTGGAAACACCATATATTTT.

The chain joins TRBV11-3 to TRBJ2-2; no firm D call. Trimming stripped 2 bases from V and 0 bases from J, with 4 bases between. The CDR3 sequence is 14 residues long. Per germline, CDR1 SGHNT and CDR2 YENEEA. CDR3 region: CASSLRANTGELFF. CDR3 in DNA: TGTGCCAGCAGCTTACGTGCGAACACCGGGGAGCTGTTTTTT.

The rearrangement links TRBV3-1 (or the pseudogene TRBV3-2) to TRBJ2-3, with 8 bases identical to TRBD2. V trimming: 1 base; J trimming: 2 bases; junction bases outside the gene matches: 8. This CDR3 has 17 residues. Germline CDR1 LGHDT, CDR2 YNNKEL (reference sequence). The CDR3 here is CASSQAPPGRDTDTQYF. CDR3 DNA sequence: TGTGCCAGCAGCCAAGCCCCTCCCGGGAGGGACACAGATACGCAGTATTTT.

A note on this clone: The junction and the germline gene differ at one end; a read error may be behind it. The chain couples TRBV30 to TRBJ2-7; 8 bases match TRBD1. This CDR3 comprises 12 residues. Germline V gives CDR1 GTSNPN, CDR2 SVGIG (reference sequence). Written as DNA, the CDR3 is TGTGCCTGGACCCGGACAGGGTACGGGCAGTACTTC. It specifies CAWTRTGYGQYF.

The rearrangement uses TRBV6-5 and TRBJ2-2; 7 nucleotides align to TRBD1. From germline, CDR1 is MNHEY and CDR2 SVGAGI. V gave up 6 bases and J gave up 6 bases; unmatched junction bases: 7. The CDR3 spans 14 residues. The CDR3 protein is CASRRGLSAGELFF. CDR3 bases: TGTGCCAGCAGAAGGGGGCTGTCGGCCGGGGAGCTGTTTTTT.

J is TRBJ2-7 and V is TRBV12-3 or TRBV12-4, with a tentative D call TRBD1 (5 bases). Between the trimmed V and J ends, which lost 6 bases and 6 bases, there was a span of 15 bases. CDR3 length: 13 residues. The CDR3 loop is CASSPNRWAEQYF. DNA for the CDR3: TGTGCCAGCAGCCCTAACAGGTGGGCCGAGCAGTACTTC.

V usage is TRBV27 and J usage is TRBJ2-1, with D possibly matching TRBD1 (5 bases). V was trimmed by 3 bases and J by 10 bases, leaving 19 bases between them. This CDR3 is 15 amino acids long. From germline, CDR1 is MNHEY and CDR2 SMNVEV (reference sequence). CDR3 in amino acids: CASSLQAGWVSEQFF. Written as DNA, the CDR3 is TGTGCCAGCAGTTTGCAGGCAGGGTGGGTTAGCGAGCAGTTCTTC.

V gene TRBV2 combines with J gene TRBJ1-2; 8 bases map to TRBD1. The CDR3 has 13 residues. From germline, CDR1 is SNHLY and CDR2 FYNNEI. After removal of 6 bases from V and 4 bases from J, the junction contained 4 bases not matched to a gene. CDR3 nucleotide sequence: TGTGCCAGCAGCGCCACAGGGGGCTATGGCTACACCTTC. This translates into CASSATGGYGYTF.

The chain uses TRBV7-3 and TRBJ2-6; D perhaps matches TRBD1 (5 bases). The CDR3 covers 17 residues. V gave up 1 base and J gave up 1 base, with 11 bases separating them. Germline V CDR1 and CDR2: SGHTA, FQGTGA. The CDR3 DNA reads TGTGCCAGCAGCTTAAGAGACAGCCTATCTGGGGCCAACGTCCTGACTTTC. This gives the protein CASSLRDSLSGANVLTF.

The chain carries TRBV4-3 and TRBJ2-3, with 7 positions matching TRBD2. V was clipped by 0 bases and J by 6 bases; unmatched bases: 9. The CDR3 has 16 amino acids. The germline gives CDR1 LGHNA, CDR2 YSLEER. CDR3 amino acids: CASSQDGGRTTDTQYF. In DNA form, the CDR3 reads TGCGCCAGCAGCCAAGACGGCGGGAGAACCACCGATACGCAGTATTTT.

This clone was seen only a few times. The chain is built from TRBV6-4 and TRBJ1-4, with 7 bases lining up with TRBD1. This CDR3 has 16 amino acids. With 5 bases clipped from V and 4 bases from J, the junction kept 10 bases outside the gene matches. CDR1 is MRHNA and CDR2 is SNTAGT in the germline V gene. The CDR3 here is CASSHPPGQNNEKLFF. The DNA of the CDR3 is TGTGCCAGCAGTCACCCCCCGGGACAGAATAATGAAAAACTGTTTTTT.

The rearrangement links TRBV20-1 to TRBJ2-7, with D perhaps matching TRBD2 (5 bases). CDR3 length equals 11 residues. The germline V gene encodes CDR1 DFQATT and CDR2 SNEGSKA (reference sequence). With 4 bases removed from V and 3 bases from J, the gap between germline ends came to 7 bases. CDR3 sequence: CSANRGYEQYF. The CDR3 bases are TGCAGTGCTAATCGGGGCTACGAGCAGTACTTC.

V is TRBV11-2 and J is TRBJ1-2; the match to TRBD1 covers 7 bases. With V trimmed by 6 bases and J by 0 bases, 7 bases remained unmatched. There are 15 residues in the CDR3. Germline V gene data show CDR1 as SGHAT and CDR2 as FQNNGV. The CDR3 is CASRKDRTPNYGYTF. The CDR3 region has the DNA TGTGCCAGCAGAAAGGACAGGACCCCTAACTATGGCTACACCTTC.

CDR3 sequence: CASSRPRGQGAVGTNEKLFF. In DNA, the CDR3 is TGCGCCAGCAGCCGACCCCGGGGACAGGGGGCGGTTGGAACTAATGAAAAACTGTTTTTT. The chain carries TRBV5-1 and TRBJ1-4, with 12 bases aligning to TRBD1. Trimming removed 4 bases from V and 1 base from J; junction bases left unmatched: 14. Germline values: CDR1 SGHRS, CDR2 YFSETQ. The CDR3 sequence is 20 residues long. The full variable domain, rest sourced from reference TRBV5-1 and TRBJ1-4, is KAGVTQTPRYLIKTRGQQVTLSCSPISGHRSVSWYQQTPGQGLQFLFEYFSETQRNKGNFPGRFSGRQFSNSRSEMNVSTLELGDSALYLCASSRPRGQGAVGTNEKLFFGSGTQLSVL.